Below, 5 T cell receptor beta chains from the same sample are listed, as sequenced in a study of glioma-infiltrating T cells. Using RNA template, CDR3s of TCR alpha and beta were amplified with iRepertoire arm-PCR. TCRdb reprocessed the multiplex PCR reads with MiXCR, giving one entry per CDR3 protein. The data show 300,000 to 450,000 distinct CDR3 sequences, 41% seen once. The specimen sequenced was glioma tissue, nonneoplastic brain tissue, or PBMCs (not recorded which). These receptor sequences come from a human donor with low-grade glioma or glioblastoma, undergoing nonglioma brain surgery, or in good health (not recorded which).

Comments on this clonotype: A clone one base away is much larger, so this may be a read error. The chain links TRBV25-1 to TRBJ1-2; D is ambiguous. V lost 3 bases, J lost 4 bases, and 9 bases lay in between. The CDR3 runs to 13 residues. CDR1 and CDR2 (germline): MGHDK, SYGVNS. CDR3 amino acids: CASSEHGSYGYTF. CDR3 nucleotide sequence: TGTGCCAGCAGTGAGCATGGATCCTATGGCTACACCTTC.

The sample holds many counts of this clonotype. The chain is built from TRBV6-1 and TRBJ1-5, with TRBD1 identical over 8 bases. The V segment lost 6 bases and the J segment 10 bases; nucleotides outside the gene matches: 14. Germline CDR1 MNHNS, CDR2 SASEGT. This CDR3 is 15 amino acids long. The CDR3 loop reads CASRWTGSPESPQHF. The CDR3 nucleotides read TGTGCCAGCAGATGGACAGGGTCCCCAGAATCTCCCCAGCATTTT.

The chain joins TRBV12-3 or TRBV12-4 to TRBJ2-1, with 7 bases that match TRBD2. V lost 4 bases to trimming and J lost 4 bases; unmatched junction nucleotides: 7. This CDR3 is 15 amino acids long. The CDR3 DNA reads as TGTGCCAGCAGTTCCCTAGCGGATACTTACAATGAGCAGTTCTTC. Its translation: CASSSLADTYNEQFF.

This clonotype has only a few counts. The chain links TRBV4-1 to TRBJ1-5, with 8 nucleotides matching TRBD1. Trimming took 0 bases from V and 2 from J; bases not matched to a gene: 6. Germline V gives CDR1 MGHRA, CDR2 YSYEKL. The CDR3 is 17 residues long. The CDR3 nucleotides read TGCGCCAGCAGCCAAGAGAGGACAGGGAGGGGCAATCAGCCCCAGCATTTT. Its protein product is CASSQERTGRGNQPQHF.

This clonotype has only a few counts. The chain recombines TRBV4-2 with TRBJ1-2; D is unclear. Between the trimmed V and J ends, which lost 5 bases and 5 bases, there was a span of 9 bases. The CDR3 consists of 12 residues. Germline V gene sequence: CDR1 LGHNA, CDR2 YNFKEQ. CDR3 in amino acids: CASSLTEYGYTF. The CDR3 coding sequence is TGTGCCAGCAGCTTGACTGAGTATGGCTACACCTTC.